In this sample, the clone carrying this T cell receptor beta chain turned up many times. This sample is drawn from a study of neurological immune-mediated disorders. 5'RACE employing 10-nucleotide random UMIs yielded the cDNA. From 15-18 subjects, each sequencing run yielded over 190 million TCR-beta sequences. TCRdb called the 5' RACE reads again in MiXCR, with one record for every CDR3 protein. The sample shows around 64,000 distinct CDR3 sequences, about 13% of them seen only once. Germline V lookup: CDR1 SGDLS, CDR2 YYNGEE. V lost 0 bases and J lost 4, with 13 bases in between. CDR3 length: 16 residues.

The chain couples TRBV9 to TRBJ2-2; tentatively, D is TRBD1 (5 bases). The sequence was collected from an older woman with HTLV-1-associated myelopathy (HAM/TSP). The sequencing sample was made of PBMCs. CDR3 coding DNA: TGTGCCAGCAGCGTAGGGGGCAGGGATGCCACCGGGGAGCTGTTTTTT. Translated: CASSVGGRDATGELFF.